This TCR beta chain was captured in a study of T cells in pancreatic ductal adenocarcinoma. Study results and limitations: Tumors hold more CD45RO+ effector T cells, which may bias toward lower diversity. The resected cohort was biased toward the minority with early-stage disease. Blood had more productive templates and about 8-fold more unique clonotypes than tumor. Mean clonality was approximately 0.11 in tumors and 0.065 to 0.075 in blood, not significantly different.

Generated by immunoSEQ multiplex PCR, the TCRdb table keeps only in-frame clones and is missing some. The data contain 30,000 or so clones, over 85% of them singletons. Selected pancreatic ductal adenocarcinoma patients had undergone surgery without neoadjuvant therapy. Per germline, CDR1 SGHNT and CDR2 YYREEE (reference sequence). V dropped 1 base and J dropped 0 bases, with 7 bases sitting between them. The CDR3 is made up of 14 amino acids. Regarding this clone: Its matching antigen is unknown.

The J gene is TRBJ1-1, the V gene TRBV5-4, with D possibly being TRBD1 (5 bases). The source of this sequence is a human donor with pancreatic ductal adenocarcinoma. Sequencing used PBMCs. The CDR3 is CASSLQGMNTEAFF. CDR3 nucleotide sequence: TGTGCCAGCAGCTTGCAGGGTATGAACACTGAAGCTTTCTTT.